The clone carrying this TCR beta chain has at least ten counts. Aged 18 to 65, the patients had hyperthyroidism that was newly diagnosed and had lasted under 2 months. The investigators amplified TCR beta CDR3 regions from RNA transcripts. HTBI primers were employed in a first-round RT-PCR of the TCR CDR3. TCRdb redid the calling of the multiplex PCR reads with MiXCR, one entry per CDR3 protein. The table lists about 290,000 distinct CDR3 sequences, roughly 15% of them singletons. The record originates from a study of T cells in Graves' hyperthyroidism and ophthalmopathy. The CDR3 is made up of 14 amino acids. From germline, CDR1 is SGHNT and CDR2 YENEEA. Trimming shortened V by 5 bases and J by 0 bases, and 11 bases separated the two germline ends.

The gene calls are TRBV11-3 and TRBJ2-7; possible D gene TRBD2, 5 bases. What was sequenced was blood. This sequence was found in a woman between 45 and 65 years old with Graves' hyperthyroidism that later progressed to Graves' ophthalmopathy. The CDR3 loop is CASSPGEISYEQYF. For the CDR3, the DNA is TGTGCCAGCAGCCCTGGGGAGATCTCCTACGAGCAGTACTTC. Looking up the rest from reference TRBV11-3 and TRBJ2-7 gives the full variable domain: EAGVVQSPRYKIIEKKQPVAFWCNPISGHNTLYWYLQNLGQGPELLIRYENEEAVDDSQLPKDRFSAERLKGVDSTLKIQPAELGDSAVYLCASSPGEISYEQYFGPGTRLTVT.